The following is a TCR beta chain sequence with its context. The antigen remains undetermined. Healthy Caucasian individuals from Russia aged roughly 6 to 90 served as donors. This entry belongs to a study of blood T cells in healthy people across ages. The CDR3 spans 14 residues. Trimming cost V 6 bases and J 6 bases, with 14 bases left between them. CDR1 is SGHTA, CDR2 FQGNSA, per germline. Study results and limitations: Possibly confounding the expanded clonotype changes was the fact that donor CMV status was unknown. Researchers report that TCR beta diversity correlated strongly with naive T cell percentage. The lack of PBMC sorting stopped any conclusive naive versus antigen-experienced comparison.

Sample-barcoded 5' priming and a J-beta primer mix drove a second PCR of 7 to 11 cycles. TCRdb reprocessed the 5' RACE reads with MiXCR, giving one entry per CDR3 protein. The sample holds approximately 1,700,000 distinct CDR3 sequences; roughly two fifths are singletons and the top ten take 23%. The J gene is TRBJ2-2, the V gene TRBV7-2; D unclear. The sample was blood. The TCR sequence derives from a human donor in good health. The CDR3 DNA reads as TGTGCCAGCAGTTTGAGGCAAACTTCCGGGGAGCTGTTTTTT. Translating it yields CASSLRQTSGELFF.